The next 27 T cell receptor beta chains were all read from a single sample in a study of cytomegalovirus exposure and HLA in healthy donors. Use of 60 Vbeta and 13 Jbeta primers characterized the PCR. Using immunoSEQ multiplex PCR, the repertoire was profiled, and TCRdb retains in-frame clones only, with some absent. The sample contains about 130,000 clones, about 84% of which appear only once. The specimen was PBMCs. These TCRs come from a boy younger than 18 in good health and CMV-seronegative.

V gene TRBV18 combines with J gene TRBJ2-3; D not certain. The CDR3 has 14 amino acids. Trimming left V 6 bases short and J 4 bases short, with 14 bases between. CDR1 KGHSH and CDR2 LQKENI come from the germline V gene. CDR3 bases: TGTGCCAGCTCGCCGGCAGCGCTAGCAGATACGCAGTATTTT. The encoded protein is CASSPAALADTQYF.

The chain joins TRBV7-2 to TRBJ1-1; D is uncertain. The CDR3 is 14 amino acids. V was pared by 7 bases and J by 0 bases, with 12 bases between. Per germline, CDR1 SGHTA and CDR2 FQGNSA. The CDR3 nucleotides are TGTGCCAGCACCGCCGGGTGGGTGAACACTGAAGCTTTCTTT. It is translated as CASTAGWVNTEAFF.

The CDR3 is CASSLDSGFSYSNQPQHF. In nucleotides, the CDR3 is TGTGCCAGCAGTTTGGACTCGGGTTTCTCTTATAGCAATCAGCCCCAGCATTTT. The gene calls are TRBV28 and TRBJ1-5; D gene ambiguous. This CDR3 has 18 residues. The ends were cut back, 3 bases at V and 0 bases at J, with 18 bases in the middle. Per germline, CDR1 MDHEN and CDR2 SYDVKM.

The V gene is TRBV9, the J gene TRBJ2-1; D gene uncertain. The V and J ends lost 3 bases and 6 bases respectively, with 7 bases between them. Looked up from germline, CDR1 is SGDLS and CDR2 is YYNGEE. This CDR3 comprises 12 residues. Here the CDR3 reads CASSGHFNEQFF. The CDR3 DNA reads TGTGCCAGCAGCGGACATTTCAATGAGCAGTTCTTC.

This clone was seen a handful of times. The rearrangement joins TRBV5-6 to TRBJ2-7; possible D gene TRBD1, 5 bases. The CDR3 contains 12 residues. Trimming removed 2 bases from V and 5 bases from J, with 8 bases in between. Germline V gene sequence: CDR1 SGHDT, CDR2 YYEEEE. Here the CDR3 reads CASSLGRDEQYF. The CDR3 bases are TGTGCCAGCAGCTTAGGCAGGGACGAGCAGTACTTC.

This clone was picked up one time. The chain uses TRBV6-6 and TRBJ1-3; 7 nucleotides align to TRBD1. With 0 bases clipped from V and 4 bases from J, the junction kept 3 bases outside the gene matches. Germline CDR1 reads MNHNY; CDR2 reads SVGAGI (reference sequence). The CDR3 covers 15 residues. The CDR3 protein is CASSYSTGRGNTIYF. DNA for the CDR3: TGTGCCAGCAGTTACTCGACAGGGAGAGGAAACACCATATATTTT.

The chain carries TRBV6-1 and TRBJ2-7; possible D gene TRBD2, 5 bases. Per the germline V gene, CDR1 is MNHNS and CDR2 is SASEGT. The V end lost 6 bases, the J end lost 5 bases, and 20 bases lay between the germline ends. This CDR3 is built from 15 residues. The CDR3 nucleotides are TGTGCCAGCAGGGGGTGGGCGGAGGAGCCCCACGAGCAGTACTTC. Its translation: CASRGWAEEPHEQYF.

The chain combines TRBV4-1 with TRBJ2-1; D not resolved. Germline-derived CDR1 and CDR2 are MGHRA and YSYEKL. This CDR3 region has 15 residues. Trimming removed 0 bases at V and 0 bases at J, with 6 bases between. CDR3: CASSQEASSYNEQFF. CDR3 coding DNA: TGCGCCAGCAGCCAAGAGGCCAGCTCCTACAATGAGCAGTTCTTC.

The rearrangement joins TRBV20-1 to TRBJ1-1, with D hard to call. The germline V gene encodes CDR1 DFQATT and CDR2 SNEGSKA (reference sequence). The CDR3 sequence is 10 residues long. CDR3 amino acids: CSGVSTEAFF. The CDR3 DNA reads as TGCAGCGGGGTGAGCACTGAAGCTTTCTTT.

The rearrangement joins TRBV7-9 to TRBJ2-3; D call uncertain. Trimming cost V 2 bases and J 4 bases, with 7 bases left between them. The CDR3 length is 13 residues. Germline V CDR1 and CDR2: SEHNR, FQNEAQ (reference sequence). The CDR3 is CASSLTGPDTQYF. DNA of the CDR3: TGTGCCAGCAGCTTAACTGGGCCAGATACGCAGTATTTT.

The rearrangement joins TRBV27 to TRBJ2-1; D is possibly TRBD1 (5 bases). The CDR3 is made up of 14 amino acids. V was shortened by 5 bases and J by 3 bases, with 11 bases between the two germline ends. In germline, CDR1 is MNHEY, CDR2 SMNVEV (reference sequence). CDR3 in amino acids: CASSPGQFYNEQFF. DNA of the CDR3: TGTGCCAGCAGTCCTGGACAATTCTACAATGAGCAGTTCTTC.

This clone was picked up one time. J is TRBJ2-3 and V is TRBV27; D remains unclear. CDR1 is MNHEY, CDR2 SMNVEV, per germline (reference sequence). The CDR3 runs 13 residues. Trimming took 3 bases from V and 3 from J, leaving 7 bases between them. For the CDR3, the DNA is TGTGCCAGCAGTTTTCGTCAGACAGATACGCAGTATTTT. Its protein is CASSFRQTDTQYF.

The CDR3 coding sequence is TGCGCCAGCAGCCTGCTAGCGGGAGCAATGGGCGAGCAGTACTTC. It codes for CASSLLAGAMGEQYF. The V gene is TRBV4-3, the J gene TRBJ2-7, with 10 bases identical to TRBD2. The CDR3 extends over 15 amino acids. Germline V gene sequence: CDR1 LGHNA, CDR2 YSLEER. After removal of 4 bases from V and 6 bases from J, the junction contained 9 bases not matched to a gene.

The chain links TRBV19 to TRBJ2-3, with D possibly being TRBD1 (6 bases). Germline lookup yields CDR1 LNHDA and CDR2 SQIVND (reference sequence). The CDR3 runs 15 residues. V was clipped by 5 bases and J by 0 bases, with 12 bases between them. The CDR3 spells CASSRSGESTDTQYF. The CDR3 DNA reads TGTGCCAGTAGTCGCTCAGGGGAGAGCACAGATACGCAGTATTTT.

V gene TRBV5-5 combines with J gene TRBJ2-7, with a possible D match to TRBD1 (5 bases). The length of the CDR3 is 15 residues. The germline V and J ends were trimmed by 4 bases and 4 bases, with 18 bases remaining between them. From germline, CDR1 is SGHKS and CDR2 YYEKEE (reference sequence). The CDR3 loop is CASSATENFKYEQYF. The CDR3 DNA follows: TGTGCCAGCAGCGCGACAGAAAACTTTAAGTACGAGCAGTACTTC.

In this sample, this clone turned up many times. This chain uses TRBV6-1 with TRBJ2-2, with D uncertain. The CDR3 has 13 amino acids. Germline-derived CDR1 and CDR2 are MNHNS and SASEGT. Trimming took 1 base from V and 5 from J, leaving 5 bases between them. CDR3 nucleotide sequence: TGTGCCAGCAGTGAAGTGGAGACCGGGGAGCTGTTTTTT. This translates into CASSEVETGELFF.

The CDR3 DNA is TGTGCCAGCAGCTTAGAACGACTAGCGGGGAAGCAGTACTTC. As protein: CASSLERLAGKQYF. The V gene is TRBV11-2, the J gene TRBJ2-7, with TRBD2 identical over 11 bases. Germline CDR1 is SGHAT and CDR2 is FQNNGV. V was clipped by 0 bases and J by 8 bases; unmatched bases: 3. The CDR3 is 14 residues long.

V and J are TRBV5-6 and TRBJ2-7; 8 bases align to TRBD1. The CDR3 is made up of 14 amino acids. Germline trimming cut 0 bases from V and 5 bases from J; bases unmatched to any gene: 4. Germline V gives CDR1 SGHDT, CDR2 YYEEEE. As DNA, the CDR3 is TGTGCCAGCAGCTTGGCAGGGGGCAATCACGAGCAGTACTTC. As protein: CASSLAGGNHEQYF.

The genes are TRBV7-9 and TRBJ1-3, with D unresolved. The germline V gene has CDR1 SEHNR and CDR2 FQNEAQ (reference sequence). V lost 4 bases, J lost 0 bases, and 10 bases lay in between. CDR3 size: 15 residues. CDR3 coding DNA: TGTGCCAGCAGCTCTTCGGGAAGCTCTGGAAACACCATATATTTT. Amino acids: CASSSSGSSGNTIYF.

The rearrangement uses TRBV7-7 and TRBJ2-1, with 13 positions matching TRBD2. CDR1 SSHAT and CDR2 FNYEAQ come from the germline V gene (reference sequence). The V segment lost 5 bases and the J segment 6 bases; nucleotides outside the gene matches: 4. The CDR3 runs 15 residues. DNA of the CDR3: TGTGCCAGCAGCCCCGGGACTAGCGGGACCAATGAGCAGTTCTTC. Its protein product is CASSPGTSGTNEQFF.

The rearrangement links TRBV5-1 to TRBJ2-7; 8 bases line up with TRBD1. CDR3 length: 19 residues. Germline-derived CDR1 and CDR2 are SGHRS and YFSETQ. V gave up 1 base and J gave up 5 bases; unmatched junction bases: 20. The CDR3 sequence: CASSLYTSGGQEWRDEQYF. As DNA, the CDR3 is TGCGCCAGCAGCTTGTACACTTCTGGGGGACAGGAGTGGCGTGACGAGCAGTACTTC.

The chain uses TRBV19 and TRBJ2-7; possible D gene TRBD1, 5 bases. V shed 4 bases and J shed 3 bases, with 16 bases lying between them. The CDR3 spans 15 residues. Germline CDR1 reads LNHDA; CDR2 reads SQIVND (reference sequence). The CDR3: CASSSNGRVGYEQYF. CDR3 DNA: TGTGCCAGTAGTAGTAACGGCAGGGTGGGCTACGAGCAGTACTTC.

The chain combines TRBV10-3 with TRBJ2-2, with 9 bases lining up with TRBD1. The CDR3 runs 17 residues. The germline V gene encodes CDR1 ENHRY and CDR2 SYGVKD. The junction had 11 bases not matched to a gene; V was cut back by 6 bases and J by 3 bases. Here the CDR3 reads CAIRLEQGAGDTGELFF. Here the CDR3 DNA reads TGTGCCATCAGACTCGAACAGGGGGCAGGGGACACCGGGGAGCTGTTTTTT.

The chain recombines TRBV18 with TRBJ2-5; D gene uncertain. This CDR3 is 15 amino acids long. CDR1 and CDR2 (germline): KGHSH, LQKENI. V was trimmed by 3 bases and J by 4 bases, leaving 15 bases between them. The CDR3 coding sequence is TGTGCCAGCTCACCCCCGAGTTTGGCGGCAGAGACCCAGTACTTC. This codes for CASSPPSLAAETQYF. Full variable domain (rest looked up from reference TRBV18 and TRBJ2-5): NAGVMQNPRHLVRRRGQEARLRCSPMKGHSHVYWYRQLPEEGLKFMVYLQKENIIDESGMPKERFSAEFPKEGPSILRIQQVVRGDSAAYFCASSPPSLAAETQYFGPGTRLLVL.

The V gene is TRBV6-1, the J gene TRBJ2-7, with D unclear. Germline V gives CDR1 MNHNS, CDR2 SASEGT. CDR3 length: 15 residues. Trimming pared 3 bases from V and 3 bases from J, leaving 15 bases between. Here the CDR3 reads CASSDYRVNIYEQYF. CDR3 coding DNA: TGTGCCAGCAGTGACTACCGGGTCAACATCTACGAGCAGTACTTC.

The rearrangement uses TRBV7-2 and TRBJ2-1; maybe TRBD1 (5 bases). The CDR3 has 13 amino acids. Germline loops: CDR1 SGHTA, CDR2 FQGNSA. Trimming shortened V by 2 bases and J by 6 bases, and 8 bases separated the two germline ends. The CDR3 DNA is TGTGCCAGCAGCTTACGACAGCGCAATGAGCAGTTCTTC. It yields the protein CASSLRQRNEQFF.

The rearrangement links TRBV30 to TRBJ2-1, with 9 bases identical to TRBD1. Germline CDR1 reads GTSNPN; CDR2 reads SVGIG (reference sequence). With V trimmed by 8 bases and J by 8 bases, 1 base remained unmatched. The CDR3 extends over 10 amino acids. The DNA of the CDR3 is TGTGCCGGACAGGGGCATGAGCAGTTCTTC. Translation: CAGQGHEQFF.